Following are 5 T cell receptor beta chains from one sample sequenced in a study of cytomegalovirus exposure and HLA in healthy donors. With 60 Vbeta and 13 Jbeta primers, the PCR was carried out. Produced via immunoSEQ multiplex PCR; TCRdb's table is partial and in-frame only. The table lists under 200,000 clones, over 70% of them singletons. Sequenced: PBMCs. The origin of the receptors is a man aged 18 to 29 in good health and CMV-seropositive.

The CDR3 coding sequence is TGTGCCAGCTCACCTAGACAGGTTGGGGGGAACACTGAAGCTTTCTTT. It codes for CASSPRQVGGNTEAFF. The gene calls are TRBV18 and TRBJ1-1; D possibly corresponds to TRBD1 (6 bases). Deletions cut 3 bases from V and 1 base from J, with 15 bases between. Germline assignment: CDR1 KGHSH and CDR2 LQKENI. This CDR3 has 16 amino acids.

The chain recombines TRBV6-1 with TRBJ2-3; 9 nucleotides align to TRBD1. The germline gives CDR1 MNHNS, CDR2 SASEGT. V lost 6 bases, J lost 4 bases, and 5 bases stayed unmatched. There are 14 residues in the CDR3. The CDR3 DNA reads TGTGCCAGCAGGCGGGACAGGGAGCCAGATACGCAGTATTTT. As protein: CASRRDREPDTQYF.

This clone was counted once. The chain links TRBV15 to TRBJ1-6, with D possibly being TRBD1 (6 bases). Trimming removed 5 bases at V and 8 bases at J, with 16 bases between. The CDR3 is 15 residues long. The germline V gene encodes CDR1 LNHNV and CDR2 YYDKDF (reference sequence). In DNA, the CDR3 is TGTGCCACCAGCGCCAATACAGGGTTTTATTCACCCCTCCACTTT. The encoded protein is CATSANTGFYSPLHF.

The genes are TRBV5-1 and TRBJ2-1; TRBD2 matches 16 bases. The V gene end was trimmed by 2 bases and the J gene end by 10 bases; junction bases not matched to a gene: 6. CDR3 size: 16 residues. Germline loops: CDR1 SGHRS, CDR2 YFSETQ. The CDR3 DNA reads TGCGCCAGCAGCTTTCTCCCGGGACTAGCGGGAGGGGAGCAGTTCTTC. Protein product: CASSFLPGLAGGEQFF.

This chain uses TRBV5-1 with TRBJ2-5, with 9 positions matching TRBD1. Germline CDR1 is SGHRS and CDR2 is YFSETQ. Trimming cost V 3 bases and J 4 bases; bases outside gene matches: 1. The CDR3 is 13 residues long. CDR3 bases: TGCGCCAGCAGCTCGACAGGGGGAGAGACCCAGTACTTC. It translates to CASSSTGGETQYF. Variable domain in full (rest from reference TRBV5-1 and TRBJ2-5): KAGVTQTPRYLIKTRGQQVTLSCSPISGHRSVSWYQQTPGQGLQFLFEYFSETQRNKGNFPGRFSGRQFSNSRSEMNVSTLELGDSALYLCASSSTGGETQYFGPGTRLLVL.